One sample yielded the 28 T cell receptor beta chains listed below, sequenced in a study of a mutant IDH1 vaccine in newly diagnosed glioma. Produced via immunoSEQ multiplex PCR; TCRdb's table is partial and in-frame only. The sample lists 80,000 to 100,000 clones, roughly 78% occurring once. Noted time point: baseline, week 1 (first vaccination visit). Treatment of the sample: pre-vaccination baseline after standard-of-care therapy. The source material was PBMCs, sampled from a glioma patient treated with radiotherapy, temozolomide or both. These receptors all stem from a man aged 40-49 years with glioma.

V gene TRBV29-1 combines with J gene TRBJ2-7; TRBD2 is a possible D gene (6 bases). This CDR3 is built from 14 residues. Per the germline V gene, CDR1 is SQVTM and CDR2 is ANQGSEA. Trimming took 6 bases from V and 2 from J, leaving 17 bases between them. DNA for the CDR3: TGCAGCGTGTGGGGGGACTCCCTCCCCTACGAGCAGTACTTC. Translating gives CSVWGDSLPYEQYF.

The CDR3, as DNA: TGTGCCAGCAGGGAGGTTGGGGGACAGCCCCAGCATTTT. This sequence encodes CASREVGGQPQHF. This chain uses TRBV6-1 with TRBJ1-5; D is perhaps TRBD1 (5 bases). Trimming shortened V by 6 bases and J by 7 bases, and 13 bases separated the two germline ends. The CDR3 extends over 13 amino acids. CDR1 MNHNS and CDR2 SASEGT come from the germline V gene.

This clone was seen a few times. The rearrangement uses TRBV10-3 and TRBJ1-1, with D unclear. With 4 bases removed from V and 0 bases from J, the gap between germline ends came to 6 bases. Germline assignment: CDR1 ENHRY and CDR2 SYGVKD. The CDR3 sequence is 13 residues long. CDR3 coding DNA: TGTGCCATCAGTGGTAACTTGAACACTGAAGCTTTCTTT. Translation gives CAISGNLNTEAFF.

This sequence joins TRBV6-1 and TRBJ1-2, with a tentative D call TRBD1 (5 bases). Trimming shortened V by 2 bases and J by 4 bases, and 11 bases separated the two germline ends. The CDR3 has 14 residues. From germline, CDR1 is MNHNS and CDR2 SASEGT. In nucleotides, the CDR3 is TGTGCCAGCAGTGAAAAACAGGAGGGCTATGGCTACACCTTC. Residues: CASSEKQEGYGYTF.

The CDR3 loop is CASSFGGPGTEAFF. The CDR3 nucleotides are TGTGCCAGCAGTTTCGGGGGGCCGGGGACTGAAGCTTTCTTT. The V call is TRBV27, the J call TRBJ1-1, with a tentative D call TRBD1 (6 bases). Germline assignment: CDR1 MNHEY and CDR2 SMNVEV (reference sequence). This CDR3 spans 14 amino acids. V gave up 3 bases and J gave up 5 bases, with 13 bases separating them.

The chain is built from TRBV7-8 and TRBJ2-1; 7 bases line up with TRBD2. Germline assignment: CDR1 SGHVS and CDR2 FQNEAQ. Unmatched junction bases numbered 7, after V lost 3 bases and J lost 5 bases. The CDR3 length is 15 residues. This chain's CDR3 is CASSLGRERNNEQFF. CDR3 nucleotides: TGTGCCAGCAGCTTGGGGAGGGAGAGAAACAATGAGCAGTTCTTC.

The genes are TRBV18 and TRBJ2-5, with 9 positions matching TRBD2. Germline V lookup: CDR1 KGHSH, CDR2 LQKENI. The CDR3 loop spans 16 amino acids. Germline trimming cut 3 bases from V and 2 bases from J; bases unmatched to any gene: 7. As DNA, the CDR3 is TGTGCCAGCTCACCTTGGGTAGCGGGAGCTCAAGAGACCCAGTACTTC. Translated, it gives CASSPWVAGAQETQYF.

This rearrangement joins TRBV11-2 to TRBJ2-3; unclear D gene. The CDR3 covers 14 residues. Per germline, CDR1 SGHAT and CDR2 FQNNGV. With 3 bases removed from V and 3 bases from J, the gap between germline ends came to 10 bases. CDR3 nucleotides: TGTGCCAGCAGCTTGACGGTGGTAACAGATACGCAGTATTTT. It codes for CASSLTVVTDTQYF.

The V call is TRBV15, the J call TRBJ2-5; D not resolved. Germline V lookup: CDR1 LNHNV, CDR2 YYDKDF (reference sequence). This CDR3 has 15 amino acids. Trimming removed 0 bases at V and 2 bases at J, with 10 bases between. The CDR3 nucleotides read TGTGCCACCAGCAGAGATCTTCACCCTCAAGAGACCCAGTACTTC. Protein: CATSRDLHPQETQYF.

The gene calls are TRBV5-1 and TRBJ2-3; tentatively, D is TRBD2 (6 bases). CDR1 is SGHRS, CDR2 YFSETQ, per germline. V lost 0 bases to trimming and J lost 4 bases, with 12 bases between them. The CDR3 is 15 residues long. The CDR3 sequence is CASSLAPGTADTQYF. As DNA, the CDR3 is TGCGCCAGCAGCTTGGCCCCTGGGACTGCAGATACGCAGTATTTT.

This clone was picked up a small number of times. V gene TRBV7-2 combines with J gene TRBJ2-2; TRBD1 aligns across 7 bases. Germline V gene data show CDR1 as SGHTA and CDR2 as FQGNSA. Trimming removed 5 bases from V and 6 bases from J; junction bases left unmatched: 21. The CDR3 runs 19 residues. As DNA, the CDR3 is TGTGCCAGCAGCACCTGGACAGGCCCTCTTACCCTGGGGGCCGGGGAGCTGTTTTTT. Amino acid sequence: CASSTWTGPLTLGAGELFF.

In DNA form, the CDR3 reads TGTGCCAGCAGTGTAGGGCGGGAGTACGAGCAGTACTTC. Translating it yields CASSVGREYEQYF. The chain carries TRBV4-2 and TRBJ2-7, with 7 bases identical to TRBD2. V gave up 6 bases and J gave up 4 bases; unmatched junction bases: 6. The CDR3 consists of 13 residues. Germline values: CDR1 LGHNA, CDR2 YNFKEQ.

J is TRBJ1-2 and V is TRBV20-1; D gene unclear. Trimming took 3 bases from V and 8 from J, leaving 1 base between them. The CDR3 totals 8 residues. Germline CDR1 and CDR2: DFQATT and SNEGSKA (reference sequence). The DNA for the CDR3 is TGCAGTGCTAGCGGCTACACCTTC. It translates to CSASGYTF.

This chain links TRBV18 with TRBJ2-7; TRBD1 aligns across 7 bases. V shed 1 base and J 2 bases; nucleotides not matched to a gene: 8. The CDR3 consists of 16 residues. The germline CDR1 and CDR2 sequences are KGHSH and LQKENI. DNA of the CDR3: TGTGCCAGCTCACCACTGGGGACAGACCTCACCTACGAGCAGTACTTC. Amino acid sequence: CASSPLGTDLTYEQYF.

Only a few counts were recorded for this clone. The chain combines TRBV7-6 with TRBJ2-5; 11 bases fit TRBD2. Germline lookup yields CDR1 SGHVS and CDR2 FNYEAQ. The CDR3 runs 17 residues. V lost 5 bases and J lost 0; bases outside the gene matches: 8. The CDR3 is CASSPASGGTYQETQYF. The CDR3 nucleotides read TGTGCCAGCAGCCCCGCTAGCGGGGGGACGTACCAAGAGACCCAGTACTTC.

The V gene is TRBV7-6, the J gene TRBJ1-5, with no clear D. The V gene lost 6 bases and the J gene lost 5 bases, with 14 bases spanning the gap. The CDR3 has 14 residues. Germline values: CDR1 SGHVS, CDR2 FNYEAQ. CDR3 DNA sequence: TGTGCCAGCAGTCTAACCCCGAGGGATCAGCCCCAGCATTTT. This gives the protein CASSLTPRDQPQHF. The whole variable domain, filled in from reference TRBV7-6 and TRBJ1-5, reads GAGVSQSPRYKVTKRGQDVALRCDPISGHVSLYWYRQALGQGPEFLTYFNYEAQQDKSGLPNDRFSAERPEGSISTLTIQRTEQRDSAMYRCASSLTPRDQPQHFGDGTRLSIL.

This clone was seen once. This rearrangement joins TRBV9 to TRBJ2-1; possible D gene TRBD2, 5 bases. The length of the CDR3 is 16 residues. V was trimmed by 1 base and J by 3 bases, leaving 14 bases between them. In germline, CDR1 is SGDLS, CDR2 YYNGEE. The CDR3, as DNA: TGTGCCAGCAGCGTATCTCGGATAGAGGGCTACAATGAGCAGTTCTTC. The encoded protein is CASSVSRIEGYNEQFF.

This clone has only a few counts. The chain uses TRBV6-6 and TRBJ2-5; D might be TRBD1 (6 bases). The V end was cut by 8 bases, the J end by 2 bases, with 18 bases between. The CDR3 is 15 residues long. Germline V gene sequence: CDR1 MNHNY, CDR2 SVGAGI (reference sequence). CDR3 in DNA: TGTGCCAGCCGACGAGAGACAGGTTTACAAGAGACCCAGTACTTC. Residues: CASRRETGLQETQYF.

V is TRBV12-5 and J is TRBJ1-1; 8 bases match TRBD1. V lost 5 bases and J lost 1; bases outside the gene matches: 6. CDR1 is LGHNT, CDR2 FRNRAP, per germline. This CDR3 has 15 residues. CDR3 amino acids: CASGTGQGWNTEAFF. For the CDR3, the DNA is TGTGCTAGTGGTACCGGACAGGGATGGAACACTGAAGCTTTCTTT. The full variable domain, its missing parts supplied by reference TRBV12-5 and TRBJ1-1, is DARVTQTPRHKVTEMGQEVTMRCQPILGHNTVFWYRQTMMQGLELLAYFRNRAPLDDSGMPKDRFSAEMPDATLATLKIQPSEPRDSAVYFCASGTGQGWNTEAFFGQGTRLTVV.

The chain carries TRBV25-1 and TRBJ2-5; 9 nucleotides align to TRBD1. Germline V gene data show CDR1 as MGHDK and CDR2 as SYGVNS. The CDR3 length is 15 residues. V shed 3 bases, J shed 2 bases, and the junction held 4 bases outside the gene matches. CDR3 DNA: TGTGCCAGCAGTGACCGGGACAGGGAGCAAGAGACCCAGTACTTC. Residues: CASSDRDREQETQYF.

This rearrangement joins TRBV11-3 to TRBJ2-1, with 12 bases identical to TRBD2. Germline CDR1 SGHNT, CDR2 YENEEA. The CDR3 is 14 residues long. V dropped 5 bases and J dropped 10; count of bases not matched to a gene: 6. The CDR3 protein is CASSPGLAGSEQFF. The CDR3 coding sequence is TGTGCCAGCAGCCCCGGACTAGCGGGGAGCGAGCAGTTCTTC.

This sequence joins TRBV7-9 and TRBJ2-5; TRBD2 matches 8 bases. The trim removed 4 bases at V and 5 bases at J, leaving 9 bases unmatched. The CDR3 sequence is 15 residues long. Per germline, CDR1 SEHNR and CDR2 FQNEAQ (reference sequence). The DNA for the CDR3 is TGTGCCAGCAGCTCACCACGGGGGGGCGCGGAGACCCAGTACTTC. Translating gives CASSSPRGGAETQYF.

The chain employs TRBV6-6 and TRBJ2-3, with D unresolved. The CDR3 contains 13 residues. V dropped 4 bases and J dropped 1 base, with 6 bases sitting between them. Germline-derived CDR1 and CDR2 are MNHNY and SVGAGI (reference sequence). CDR3 sequence (DNA): TGTGCCAGCAGTTTTCCGGGCACAGATACGCAGTATTTT. This codes for CASSFPGTDTQYF.

The chain is built from TRBV27 and TRBJ1-1; D is undetermined. Germline-derived CDR1 and CDR2 are MNHEY and SMNVEV (reference sequence). There are 15 residues in the CDR3. Trimming took 1 base from V and 0 from J, leaving 9 bases between them. In DNA form, the CDR3 reads TGTGCCAGCAGTTTATTCTCCTTGTTGAACACTGAAGCTTTCTTT. This encodes CASSLFSLLNTEAFF.

This chain connects TRBV25-1 to TRBJ2-1; 7 bases are a match to TRBD2. Germline trimming cut 10 bases from V and 9 bases from J; bases unmatched to any gene: 18. The germline V gene encodes CDR1 MGHDK and CDR2 SYGVNS. The CDR3 runs to 15 residues. The CDR3 spells CATSLGSGRRVEQFF. In nucleotides, the CDR3 is TGTGCCACAAGCCTCGGCTCCGGGAGGAGAGTTGAGCAGTTCTTC.

This clone was counted between two and nine times. The chain uses TRBV7-6 and TRBJ1-1, with D perhaps TRBD1 (6 bases). CDR1 and CDR2 from the germline V gene are SGHVS and FNYEAQ. This CDR3 is 15 amino acids long. The germline V and J ends were trimmed by 5 bases and 1 base, with 14 bases remaining between them. CDR3 sequence: CASSREGHANTEAFF. The CDR3 coding sequence is TGTGCCAGCAGCCGAGAGGGACATGCGAACACTGAAGCTTTCTTT.

The sample holds a few counts of this clone. This chain connects TRBV4-2 to TRBJ2-1; perhaps D is TRBD1 or TRBD2 (6 bases each). Germline assignment: CDR1 LGHNA and CDR2 YNFKEQ. V dropped 4 bases and J dropped 4 bases, with 20 bases sitting between them. The CDR3 is made up of 17 amino acids. The DNA of the CDR3 is TGTGCCAGCAGCCCACAGACAGGCGCGGGGAAATACAATGAGCAGTTCTTC. Translating gives CASSPQTGAGKYNEQFF.

The chain joins TRBV11-2 to TRBJ1-6; the D is unclear. The CDR3 length is 15 residues. Deletions cut 0 bases from V and 8 bases from J, with 11 bases between. Looked up from germline, CDR1 is SGHAT and CDR2 is FQNNGV. This chain's CDR3 is CASSLDYSWDSPLHF. The CDR3 DNA is TGTGCCAGCAGCTTAGATTACAGCTGGGATTCACCCCTCCACTTT.